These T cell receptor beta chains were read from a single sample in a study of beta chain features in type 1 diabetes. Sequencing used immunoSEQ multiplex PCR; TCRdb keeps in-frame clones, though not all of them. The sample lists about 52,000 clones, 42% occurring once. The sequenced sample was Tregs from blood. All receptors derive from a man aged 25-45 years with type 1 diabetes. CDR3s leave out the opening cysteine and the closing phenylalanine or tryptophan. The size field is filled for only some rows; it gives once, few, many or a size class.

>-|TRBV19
ASSSSGGSGANVLT
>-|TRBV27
ATSDRGLSYT
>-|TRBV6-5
ASSPHGTAYNEQF
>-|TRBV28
ASSLSIHSHPSGKFSEQY
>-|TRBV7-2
ASSSGQGGQF
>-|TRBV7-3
ASSAFLKKNGNGNTIY
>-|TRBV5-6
ASSSGLAYNEQF
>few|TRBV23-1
ASSQSPAEGYNEQF
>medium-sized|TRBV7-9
ASSFPWRAGANVLT
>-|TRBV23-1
ASSQGQGRNQPQH
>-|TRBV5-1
ASWQGVAGELF
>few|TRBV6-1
ASSADRNTEAF
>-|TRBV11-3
ASSAHPGTESYNEQF
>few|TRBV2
ASTGNRDYEQY
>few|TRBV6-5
ASRRDRGETQY
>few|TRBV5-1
ASSGIPGLEYNEQF
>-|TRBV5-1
ASSPGQGANYGYT
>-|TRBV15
ATSRGQAQH
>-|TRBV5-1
ASSLSQLYGYT
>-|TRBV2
ASRSTGLDEQY
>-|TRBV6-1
ASSEIYSIYNEQF
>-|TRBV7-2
ASSLAWEGEKLF
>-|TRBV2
ASSEIGQLYGYT
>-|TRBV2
ASRREGGPGELF
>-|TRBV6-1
AVWDRDNNEQF
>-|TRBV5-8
ASSSTGLAGYNEQF
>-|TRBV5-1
ASSPGQGVDGYT
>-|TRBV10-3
AISQVVGGGYNEQF
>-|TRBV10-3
AIRSPTGGVSTDTQY
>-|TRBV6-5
ASRRQGEDEQY
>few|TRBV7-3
ASRATGQGQETQY
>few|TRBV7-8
ASSLDLAGEISYNEQF
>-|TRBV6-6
ASSQLDRTHGYT
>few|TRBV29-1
SGLFGGASGANVLT
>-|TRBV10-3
ATSKGQGNTEAF
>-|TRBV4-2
ASSLSGRVDEQF
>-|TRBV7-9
ASSRQGANEQF
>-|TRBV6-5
ASSYSGRTSGEQF
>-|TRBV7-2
ASSRGGGQPQH
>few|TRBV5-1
ASSAGWGSSHEQF
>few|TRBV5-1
ASSSGWTDTQY
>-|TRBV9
ASSVDSGQTNEKLF
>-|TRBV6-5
ASSYSQDYYGYT
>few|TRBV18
ASSPGTAYEQY
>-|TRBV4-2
ASSQARDGEKLF
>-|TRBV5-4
ASVRNTEAF
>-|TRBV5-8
ASSQPILGLAGGGNEQF
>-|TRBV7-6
ASSLALNQPQH
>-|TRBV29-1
SVEESAALNEQF
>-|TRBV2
ASSPGVSGNTIY